A selection of T cell receptor beta chains follows, all from one sample in a study of neurological immune-mediated disorders. Each CDR3 protein gets one entry after TCRdb re-called the 5' RACE reads with MiXCR. The repertoire holds 60,000 to 90,000 distinct CDR3 sequences, with 10% to 13% as singletons. Input material: PBMCs. The receptors were sampled from a man aged 25 to 45 in good health. Both conserved end residues are part of each CDR3. The D gene is left open where the match is weak. Part of the rows lack a size; the others show once, few, many or a class for expanded clones.

j_call cdr3_length v_call d_call clone_size cdr3_aa cdr3_nt
TRBJ1-3 13 TRBV10-3 . many CAIRDLGGNTIYF TGTGCCATCAGGGACCTAGGTGGAAACACCATATATTTT
TRBJ2-1 15 TRBV29-1 TRBD2 medium-sized CSVDLTPSGVDEQFF TGCAGCGTTGATTTAACGCCTAGCGGGGTCGATGAGCAGTTCTTC
TRBJ1-1 13 TRBV20-1 . many CSVSSSINTEAFF TGCAGTGTCAGTTCCAGTATTAACACTGAAGCTTTCTTT
TRBJ1-5 14 TRBV12-3/TRBV12-4 TRBD1 . CASSFGQGTQPQHF TGTGCCAGCAGCTTTGGACAGGGCACTCAGCCCCAGCATTTT
TRBJ2-6 12 TRBV15 . many CATSRDQGVLTF TGTGCCACCAGCAGAGATCAAGGCGTCCTGACTTTC
TRBJ1-1 16 TRBV20-1 . few CSASGIGAGEDTEAFF TGCAGTGCTAGCGGTATCGGGGCAGGGGAGGACACTGAAGCTTTCTTT
TRBJ2-2 12 TRBV12-3/TRBV12-4 . many CASSWNTGELFF TGTGCCAGCAGTTGGAACACCGGGGAGCTGTTTTTT
TRBJ2-7 14 TRBV20-1 TRBD1 many CSARDTQGIYEQYF TGCAGTGCTAGAGATACACAGGGGATCTACGAGCAGTACTTC
TRBJ2-7 11 TRBV29-1 . many CSGGSSYEQYF TGCAGCGGGGGGAGTTCCTACGAGCAGTACTTC
TRBJ2-3 15 TRBV28 TRBD2 many CASSSSGPLTDTQYF TGTGCCAGCAGTTCTAGCGGGCCCTTAACAGATACGCAGTATTTT
TRBJ2-7 14 TRBV20-1 . many CSAPPDRTFYEQYF TGCAGTGCACCGCCAGACAGGACTTTCTACGAGCAGTACTTC
TRBJ2-1 14 TRBV2 TRBD2 many CASRTRTSGGTLFF TGTGCCAGCAGGACTAGGACTAGCGGGGGAACTTTGTTCTTC
TRBJ2-1 16 TRBV5-1 TRBD1 many CASSIPRDRNYNEQFF TGCGCCAGCAGCATACCCCGGGACAGGAACTACAATGAGCAGTTCTTC
TRBJ1-2 11 TRBV20-1 . many CSARVSFGYTF TGCAGTGCTAGAGTATCTTTTGGCTACACCTTC
TRBJ1-1 13 TRBV5-1 . many CASSFSENTEAFF TGCGCCAGCAGCTTCTCAGAGAACACTGAAGCTTTCTTT
TRBJ1-6 15 TRBV7-2 TRBD1 few CASSLLTGGNSPLHF TGTGCCAGCAGCTTGTTGACAGGGGGGAATTCACCCCTCCACTTT
TRBJ2-3 15 TRBV7-9 . many CASSFPRDWTDTQYF TGTGCCAGCAGCTTCCCGCGGGACTGGACAGATACGCAGTATTTT
TRBJ2-7 15 TRBV5-1 TRBD1 many CASSLAGTEVYEQYF TGCGCCAGCAGCTTGGCCGGGACAGAAGTCTACGAGCAGTACTTC
TRBJ2-2 14 TRBV20-1 . . CSAWRADRTGELFF TGCAGTGCTTGGCGGGCCGACCGCACCGGGGAGCTGTTTTTT
TRBJ2-1 16 TRBV27 TRBD2 many CASSRRTSASYNEQFF TGTGCCAGCAGTCGCAGAACTAGCGCAAGTTACAATGAGCAGTTCTTC
TRBJ1-3 15 TRBV29-1 . many CSVTRTEYSGNTIYF TGCAGCGTGACCCGGACGGAGTACTCTGGAAACACCATATATTTT
TRBJ1-4 14 TRBV12-3/TRBV12-4 . many CASSLGVANEKLFF TGTGCCAGCAGCCTAGGGGTGGCTAATGAAAAACTGTTTTTT
TRBJ1-1 13 TRBV19 . . CGRGGLMNTEAFF TGTGGCCGGGGGGGCCTCATGAACACTGAAGCTTTCTTT
TRBJ2-6 16 TRBV6-5 TRBD2 many CASSSPGGYGANVLTF TGTGCCAGCAGCTCGCCGGGGGGGTATGGGGCCAACGTCCTGACTTTC
TRBJ2-1 16 TRBV7-3 TRBD1 many CASSPGTGGTIGEQFF TGTGCCAGCAGCCCGGGGACAGGGGGCACAATAGGGGAGCAGTTCTTC
TRBJ2-5 17 TRBV5-1 TRBD2 many CASSPGLAVGYQETQYF TGCGCCAGCAGCCCGGGACTAGCGGTAGGGTACCAAGAGACCCAGTACTTC
TRBJ2-5 15 TRBV3-1 . many CASSQGGGGAETQYF TGTGCCAGCAGCCAAGGCGGAGGGGGCGCCGAGACCCAGTACTTC
TRBJ1-1 13 TRBV20-1 . . CSARREAGTEAFF TGCAGTGCTAGAAGGGAGGCAGGCACTGAAGCTTTCTTT
TRBJ1-2 13 TRBV29-1 . few CSVDETGDYGYTF TGCAGCGTTGACGAAACAGGAGACTATGGCTACACCTTC
TRBJ1-1 16 TRBV5-1 . many CASSLDPGPRNTEAFF TGCGCCAGCAGCTTGGACCCCGGACCCCGGAACACTGAAGCTTTCTTT
TRBJ2-7 12 TRBV30 . . CAAGGQSYEQYF TGTGCCGCTGGGGGGCAGTCCTACGAGCAGTACTTC
TRBJ2-3 17 TRBV5-1 TRBD2 many CASSGGLAAGRTDTQYF TGCGCCAGCAGCGGAGGACTAGCGGCAGGTCGCACAGATACGCAGTATTTT
TRBJ2-3 15 TRBV10-2 TRBD2 many CASSDQRGSTDTQYF TGCGCCAGCAGTGACCAGCGGGGGTCCACAGATACGCAGTATTTT
TRBJ2-5 14 TRBV20-1 . many CSARDVQGQETQYF TGCAGTGCTAGAGATGTACAGGGCCAAGAGACCCAGTACTTC
TRBJ2-4 16 TRBV5-1 TRBD2 many CASSLELAGGKNIQYF TGCGCCAGCAGCTTGGAACTAGCGGGAGGGAAAAACATTCAGTACTTC
TRBJ2-7 13 TRBV3-1 TRBD1 many CASSLNRGYEQYF TGTGCCAGCAGCCTCAACAGGGGTTACGAGCAGTACTTC
TRBJ2-1 15 TRBV28 . many CASSLSGAFNNEQFF TGTGCCAGCAGTTTATCGGGGGCATTTAACAATGAGCAGTTCTTC
TRBJ2-7 14 TRBV6-2/TRBV6-3 . many CASRTAGGHYEQYF TGTGCCAGCAGGACCGCAGGAGGGCATTACGAGCAGTACTTC
TRBJ1-2 13 TRBV20-1 . . CSASSRSGRGYTF TGCAGTGCTAGCAGCCGCTCCGGACGCGGCTACACCTTC
TRBJ2-1 14 TRBV7-2 . many CASSLVHGEHEQFF TGTGCCAGCAGCCTTGTCCACGGCGAGCATGAGCAGTTCTTC
TRBJ1-1 11 TRBV6-1 . many CASGWNTEAFF TGTGCCAGCGGTTGGAACACTGAAGCTTTCTTT
TRBJ2-7 14 TRBV15 . few CATSRDLSVYEQYF TGTGCCACCAGCAGAGATCTTTCGGTGTACGAGCAGTACTTC
TRBJ2-7 15 TRBV20-1 . many CSANLLGLVSYEQYF TGCAGTGCTAACCTTCTAGGGCTAGTCTCCTACGAGCAGTACTTC
TRBJ2-5 11 TRBV7-2 . many CASSPGVSQYF TGTGCCAGCAGCCCAGGCGTGTCCCAGTACTTC
TRBJ2-1 13 TRBV11-2 . many CASSEGLFNEQFF TGTGCCAGCAGCGAAGGACTGTTCAATGAGCAGTTCTTC
TRBJ1-3 13 TRBV7-3 . . CASSSREGNTIYF TGTGCCAGCAGCTCCAGAGAAGGAAACACCATATATTTT
TRBJ1-1 11 TRBV29-1 . many CSAEGISEAFF TGCAGCGCTGAAGGGATTTCTGAAGCTTTCTTT
TRBJ2-7 14 TRBV29-1 TRBD2 many CSVVPSGITYEKYF TGCAGCGTTGTTCCTAGCGGGATTACCTACGAGAAGTACTTC
TRBJ2-3 17 TRBV20-1 TRBD1 many CSASSEDRVGSTDTQYF TGCAGTGCTAGTTCCGAAGACAGGGTTGGGAGCACAGATACGCAGTATTTT
TRBJ2-3 12 TRBV7-9 . many CASSSEADTQYF TGTGCCAGCAGCTCAGAGGCAGATACGCAGTATTTT
TRBJ1-1 13 TRBV29-1 TRBD1 many CSVQGTAEREAFF TGCAGCGTCCAGGGGACAGCCGAGCGTGAAGCTTTCTTT
TRBJ2-1 17 TRBV20-1 TRBD2 many CSARDWGTSGRGNEQFF TGCAGTGCTAGAGATTGGGGGACTAGCGGGAGGGGTAATGAGCAGTTCTTC
TRBJ2-7 15 TRBV5-1 . few CASSLAGTHTYEQYF TGCGCCAGCAGCTTGGCCGGGACACACACCTACGAGCAGTACTTC
TRBJ1-4 14 TRBV2 TRBD1 many CASRRDRGDEKLFF TGTGCCAGCAGACGGGACAGGGGTGATGAAAAACTGTTTTTT